This TCR beta chain originates from a study of cytomegalovirus exposure and HLA in healthy donors. General observations from the study: A later analysis linked about 17,000 TCR beta sequences to HLA alleles at 0.05 false discovery rate. The study assumed roughly uniform donor sequencing depth for presence/absence analyses.

Each of the donors was a healthy bone marrow donor. With regard to this clone: Its antigen is as yet unknown.

The V and J ends lost 5 bases and 4 bases, in that order; junction bases with no gene match: 13. The CDR3 extends over 18 amino acids. Germline CDR1 is SEHNR and CDR2 is FQNEAQ (reference sequence). Primers: 60 Vbeta forward and 13 Jbeta reverse. The method was immunoSEQ multiplex PCR; TCRdb's version includes in-frame clones alone and lacks a portion of them. This repertoire shows more than 95,000 clones, about three quarters found once; its top ten account for less than 2.5%. This sequence joins TRBV7-9 and TRBJ2-2, with 10 bases identical to TRBD2. This TCR came from a man aged 50-59 years in good health and CMV-seronegative. Material for sequencing was PBMCs. CDR3 in DNA: TGTGCCAGCAGCCCAGCGGGAAGCGGGGGGGCCTTCACCGGGGAGCTGTTTTTT. It encodes CASSPAGSGGAFTGELFF.